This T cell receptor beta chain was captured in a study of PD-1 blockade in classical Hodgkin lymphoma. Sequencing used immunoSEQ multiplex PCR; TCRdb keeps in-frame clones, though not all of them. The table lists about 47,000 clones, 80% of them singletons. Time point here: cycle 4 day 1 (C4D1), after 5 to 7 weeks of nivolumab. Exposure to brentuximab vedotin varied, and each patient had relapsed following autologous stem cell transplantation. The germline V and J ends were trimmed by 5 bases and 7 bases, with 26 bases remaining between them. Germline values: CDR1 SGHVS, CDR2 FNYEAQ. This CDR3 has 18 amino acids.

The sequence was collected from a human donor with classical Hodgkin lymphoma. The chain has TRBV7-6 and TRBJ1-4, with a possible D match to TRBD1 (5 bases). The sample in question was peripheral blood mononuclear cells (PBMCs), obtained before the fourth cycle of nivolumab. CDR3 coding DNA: TGTGCCAGCAGCCCCCGGGACTTCTTTCGAAGAGGCTCTGAAAAACTGTTTTTT. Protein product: CASSPRDFFRRGSEKLFF.